Presented here are 5 T cell receptor beta chains from one specimen sequenced in a study of CD8 T cells in ankylosing spondylitis. Study observations and caveats: A motif of under 10 highly homologous TCR beta variants was seen as apparently characteristic of ankylosing spondylitis blood.

TCRdb called the 5' RACE reads again in MiXCR, with one record for every CDR3 protein. The table records about 210,000 distinct CDR3 sequences, about 7% of them present only once. For these receptors, no antigen is known. Sequencing used blood, either unsorted or a sorted T cell fraction (not recorded which). The receptors shown here come from a male donor with ankylosing spondylitis.

This clonotype was counted ten times or more. The V call is TRBV15, the J call TRBJ2-1; 8 bases fit TRBD2. CDR3 length: 15 amino acids. V dropped 4 bases and J dropped 1; count of bases not matched to a gene: 3. Germline V gene lookup returns CDR1 LNHNV and CDR2 YYDKDF (reference sequence). CDR3 amino acids: CATSKTSESYNEQFF. CDR3 sequence (DNA): TGTGCCACCAGCAAGACTAGCGAATCCTACAATGAGCAGTTCTTC.

The chain links TRBV10-2 to TRBJ2-2, with D uncertain. The CDR3 runs to 14 residues. Germline V gives CDR1 WSHSY, CDR2 SAAADI. Trimming left V 8 bases short and J 4 bases short, with 14 bases between. The DNA of the CDR3 is TGCGCCAGCTCGCTGGCCTATCTCACCGGGGAGCTGTTTTTT. It codes for CASSLAYLTGELFF.

This clonotype was found many times. V usage is TRBV12-3 or TRBV12-4 and J usage is TRBJ1-2; D not resolved. The CDR3 extends over 14 amino acids. V dropped 6 bases and J dropped 7 bases, with 18 bases sitting between them. In nucleotides, the CDR3 is TGTGCCAGCAGCCACGGCGGACTGGGAGGTGGCTACACCTTC. This gives the protein CASSHGGLGGGYTF.

This clonotype was seen ten or more times. The rearrangement uses TRBV12-3 or TRBV12-4 and TRBJ1-5; 8 nucleotides align to TRBD1. The CDR3 consists of 14 residues. Trimming removed 4 bases from V and 7 bases from J; junction bases left unmatched: 6. The CDR3 DNA is TGTGCCAGCAGTTCCCCAGGGGGCATACAGCCCCAGCATTTT. Protein sequence: CASSSPGGIQPQHF.

The chain combines TRBV7-9 with TRBJ1-3; D is unresolved. Deletions cut 5 bases from V and 4 bases from J, with 9 bases between. Germline CDR1 SEHNR, CDR2 FQNEAQ (reference sequence). The CDR3 is made up of 13 amino acids. The chain's CDR3 is CASSPTTGNTIYF. The DNA for the CDR3 is TGTGCCAGCAGCCCCACAACCGGAAACACCATATATTTT. The full variable domain, in which reference TRBV7-9 and TRBJ1-3 provide the parts outside the CDR3, is DTGVSQNPRHKITKRGQNVTFRCDPISEHNRLYWYRQTLGQGPEFLTYFQNEAQLEKSRLLSDRFSAERPKGSFSTLEIQRTEQGDSAMYLCASSPTTGNTIYFGEGSWLTVV.